Following are 29 T cell receptor beta chains from one sample sequenced in a study of technical replicates of blood from a few donors. The data were produced by immunoSEQ multiplex PCR, yet TCRdb's version contains in-frame clones alone and is incomplete. The top ten hold approximately 0.38% of the sample, which has about 66,000 clones, roughly nine tenths seen once. Sample: T cells isolated from PBMCs. The receptor source for this set is a human donor in good health.

V and J are TRBV5-1 and TRBJ2-7, with D perhaps matching TRBD1 (6 bases). Deletions cut 5 bases from V and 2 bases from J, with 20 bases between. Germline V gene lookup returns CDR1 SGHRS and CDR2 YFSETQ. CDR3 size: 16 residues. CDR3 protein: CASRVQYGTTAYEQYF. The CDR3 DNA reads TGCGCCAGCAGAGTGCAGTATGGGACAACTGCCTACGAGCAGTACTTC.

This chain's CDR3 is CASEWTYEQYF. CDR3 nucleotides: TGTGCCTCCGAATGGACTTACGAGCAGTACTTC. The V gene is TRBV30, the J gene TRBJ2-7; TRBD2 is a possible D gene (5 bases). CDR1 is GTSNPN and CDR2 is SVGIG in the germline V gene (reference sequence). The CDR3 has 11 amino acids. V lost 7 bases and J lost 4, with 11 bases in between.

The rearrangement links TRBV5-1 to TRBJ1-2; D may be TRBD1 (6 bases). Germline CDR1 is SGHRS and CDR2 is YFSETQ. With 8 bases removed from V and 8 bases from J, the gap between germline ends came to 13 bases. This CDR3 is built from 11 residues. CDR3 protein: CASSGVDGYTF. The CDR3 DNA follows: TGCGCCAGTTCAGGGGTAGACGGCTACACCTTC.

This chain joins TRBV19 and TRBJ1-1, with D hard to call. In germline, CDR1 is LNHDA, CDR2 SQIVND (reference sequence). The CDR3 spans 14 residues. V was pared by 4 bases and J by 1 base, with 10 bases between. The CDR3 reads CASSKLTGNTEAFF. The CDR3, as DNA: TGTGCCAGTAGTAAATTGACGGGGAACACTGAAGCTTTCTTT.

V is TRBV27 and J is TRBJ2-1; 7 nucleotides line up with TRBD2. From germline, CDR1 is MNHEY and CDR2 SMNVEV (reference sequence). Unmatched junction bases numbered 8, after V lost 0 bases and J lost 6 bases. The CDR3 is made up of 16 amino acids. The CDR3 DNA reads as TGTGCCAGCAGTTTATCTTGGCGGGAGAAGGGCAATGAGCAGTTCTTC. It translates to CASSLSWREKGNEQFF.

The V gene is TRBV11-3, the J gene TRBJ1-4; 9 nucleotides match TRBD1. Losses at the gene ends were 4 bases for V and 4 bases for J; bases not matched to a gene: 4. The CDR3 covers 15 residues. Germline lookup yields CDR1 SGHNT and CDR2 YENEEA. DNA of the CDR3: TGTGCCAGCAGCTGGACGGGACAGGGTAATGAAAAACTGTTTTTT. Its translation is CASSWTGQGNEKLFF.

The genes are TRBV5-5 and TRBJ1-5; possibly TRBD1 for D (6 bases). This CDR3 contains 16 residues. Germline V gene data show CDR1 as SGHKS and CDR2 as YYEKEE (reference sequence). The V end was cut by 4 bases, the J end by 4 bases, with 18 bases between. The CDR3 sequence is CASSRGAGVSNQPQHF. DNA of the CDR3: TGTGCCAGCAGCCGAGGGGCAGGGGTATCAAATCAGCCCCAGCATTTT.

The rearrangement uses TRBV5-6 and TRBJ1-4; D remains ambiguous. Trimming removed 2 bases from V and 6 bases from J, with 8 bases in between. The CDR3 extends over 13 amino acids. Germline CDR1 reads SGHDT; CDR2 reads YYEEEE. CDR3 nucleotides: TGTGCCAGCAGCTTCACTGGAGATGAAAAACTGTTTTTT. It codes for CASSFTGDEKLFF.

The chain couples TRBV7-3 to TRBJ2-3, with 13 bases lining up with TRBD2. Germline trimming cut 3 bases from V and 2 bases from J; bases unmatched to any gene: 5. The CDR3 is 17 amino acids. CDR1 and CDR2 from the germline V gene are SGHTA and FQGTGA. The CDR3 DNA follows: TGTGCCAGCAGCTTGGGACTAGCGGGACCTTCCACAGATACGCAGTATTTT. It specifies CASSLGLAGPSTDTQYF.

The rearrangement uses TRBV7-2 and TRBJ1-2; D is perhaps TRBD1 (6 bases). This CDR3 has 16 residues. The germline V and J ends were trimmed by 2 bases and 2 bases, with 15 bases remaining between them. Germline CDR1 is SGHTA and CDR2 is FQGNSA. The CDR3 reads CASSLNAGVINYGYTF. CDR3 DNA sequence: TGTGCCAGCAGCTTAAACGCAGGGGTCATAAACTATGGCTACACCTTC.

The chain employs TRBV5-1 and TRBJ2-1, with 7 bases lining up with TRBD1. Germline V gene lookup returns CDR1 SGHRS and CDR2 YFSETQ. The CDR3 totals 17 residues. With 2 bases clipped from V and 0 bases from J, the junction kept 8 bases outside the gene matches. In nucleotides, the CDR3 is TGCGCCAGCAGCTTAGCACCGGGACAGAGCTCCTACAATGAGCAGTTCTTC. Protein sequence: CASSLAPGQSSYNEQFF.

The J gene is TRBJ2-1, the V gene TRBV11-3; TRBD1 is a possible D gene (5 bases). V lost 4 bases and J 5 bases, leaving 18 bases between the germline ends. Germline V gene lookup returns CDR1 SGHNT and CDR2 YENEEA. This CDR3 contains 16 residues. The CDR3 sequence is CASSSFTGHSNNEQFF. The CDR3 DNA sequence: TGTGCCAGCAGCTCCTTTACAGGCCACTCTAACAATGAGCAGTTCTTC.

CDR3 DNA: TGTGCCAGCTCACGCTTTAGCGATGAGCAGTTCTTC. Amino acid sequence: CASSRFSDEQFF. This chain links TRBV18 with TRBJ2-1; maybe TRBD2 (5 bases). The ends were cut back, 4 bases at V and 8 bases at J, with 9 bases in the middle. The germline gives CDR1 KGHSH, CDR2 LQKENI. The CDR3 totals 12 residues.

V and J are TRBV6-1 and TRBJ1-3; D may be TRBD1 (6 bases). Germline CDR1 MNHNS, CDR2 SASEGT. The CDR3 has 14 residues. V lost 9 bases and J lost 0, with 12 bases in between. The CDR3: CASNRDYSGNTIYF. The DNA of the CDR3 is TGTGCCAGTAACAGGGACTACTCTGGAAACACCATATATTTT.

The CDR3 DNA reads TGTGCCAGCAGCTTAGCGTACTCCCCCTACGAGCAGTACTTC. Translated, it gives CASSLAYSPYEQYF. This chain joins TRBV13 and TRBJ2-7; D not certain. The V gene lost 1 base and the J gene lost 2 bases, with 9 bases spanning the gap. CDR3 length equals 14 residues. The germline V gene encodes CDR1 PRHDT and CDR2 FYEKMQ (reference sequence).

The CDR3 here is CASSLEASGANVLTF. CDR3 coding DNA: TGTGCCAGCAGCTTAGAGGCCTCTGGGGCCAACGTCCTGACTTTC. The chain couples TRBV5-4 to TRBJ2-6, with D hard to call. V was cut by 2 bases and J by 0 bases, with 6 bases left in between. The CDR3 runs 15 residues. Germline values: CDR1 SGHNT, CDR2 YYREEE (reference sequence). Supplemented by reference TRBV5-4 and TRBJ2-6, the full variable domain reads ETGVTQSPTHLIKTRGQQVTLRCSSQSGHNTVSWYQQALGQGPQFIFQYYREEENGRGNFPPRFSGLQFPNYSSELNVNALELDDSALYLCASSLEASGANVLTFGAGSRLTVL.

This clone was observed a single time. The V and J genes are TRBV11-3 and TRBJ1-4; D may be TRBD1 (6 bases). With 5 bases removed from V and 7 bases from J, the gap between germline ends came to 17 bases. The CDR3 extends over 15 amino acids. Germline-derived CDR1 and CDR2 are SGHNT and YENEEA. The CDR3 loop reads CASSPQITGLEKLFF. The DNA for the CDR3 is TGTGCCAGCAGCCCCCAAATTACAGGGCTTGAAAAACTGTTTTTT.

The V gene is TRBV27, the J gene TRBJ1-4; D uncertain. This CDR3 has 13 residues. V shed 10 bases and J shed 0 bases, with 9 bases lying between them. Germline CDR1 MNHEY, CDR2 SMNVEV (reference sequence). The CDR3, as DNA: TGTGCCACTCGCGGCGCAACTAATGAAAAACTGTTTTTT. Translated, it gives CATRGATNEKLFF.

This chain uses TRBV7-2 with TRBJ1-2; 10 bases map to TRBD1. Germline V gene lookup returns CDR1 SGHTA and CDR2 FQGNSA. V was clipped by 5 bases and J by 8 bases; unmatched bases: 5. The CDR3 has 13 residues. CDR3 loop: CASSPGTGVGYTF. Written as DNA, the CDR3 is TGTGCCAGCAGCCCCGGGACAGGGGTCGGCTACACCTTC.

This clone appeared once. V and J are TRBV10-2 and TRBJ2-4; D is perhaps TRBD2 (6 bases). The CDR3 sequence is 15 residues long. V was shortened by 4 bases and J by 1 base, with 11 bases between the two germline ends. CDR1 and CDR2 (germline): WSHSY, SAAADI. The CDR3 here is CASSGREIAKNIQYF. The DNA for the CDR3 is TGCGCCAGCAGTGGACGGGAGATCGCCAAAAACATTCAGTACTTC.

V gene TRBV19 combines with J gene TRBJ1-2, with 7 bases that match TRBD1. V lost 3 bases to trimming and J lost 7 bases; unmatched junction nucleotides: 5. Germline V gives CDR1 LNHDA, CDR2 SQIVND (reference sequence). This CDR3 region has 13 residues. The CDR3 nucleotides read TGTGCCAGTAGTATCGGGACAGAAGTTGGCTACACCTTC. Its translation: CASSIGTEVGYTF.

CDR3 in amino acids: CASSQQASSGANVLTF. As DNA, the CDR3 is TGCGCCAGCAGCCAACAGGCTTCCTCTGGGGCCAACGTCCTGACTTTC. The chain carries TRBV4-3 and TRBJ2-6, with unresolved D. The CDR3 totals 16 residues. Germline lookup yields CDR1 LGHNA and CDR2 YSLEER. Trimming left V 2 bases short and J 0 bases short, with 8 bases between.

The chain couples TRBV2 to TRBJ1-2, with 7 bases fitting TRBD1. This CDR3 has 17 amino acids. Germline CDR1 is SNHLY and CDR2 is FYNNEI. J was trimmed by 4 bases and V by 2 bases; bases with no gene match: 13. The CDR3 sequence: CASSESTGALRAYGYTF. CDR3 coding DNA: TGTGCCAGCAGTGAAAGTACAGGGGCCCTAAGGGCCTATGGCTACACCTTC.

V and J are TRBV6-1 and TRBJ1-5; D is unclear. Trimming cost V 3 bases and J 6 bases, with 12 bases left between them. CDR1 and CDR2 (germline): MNHNS, SASEGT. The CDR3 loop spans 14 amino acids. The CDR3 nucleotides are TGTGCCAGCAGTGATTCAGGTACTCGTCAGCCCCAGCATTTT. Its protein product is CASSDSGTRQPQHF.

J is TRBJ2-7 and V is TRBV10-1; possibly TRBD1 for D (5 bases). The CDR3 extends over 14 amino acids. CDR1 and CDR2 (germline): WNHNN, SYGVQD (reference sequence). V lost 6 bases, J lost 2 bases, and 14 bases lay in between. CDR3 sequence (DNA): TGCGCCAGCAGCCGGTTTCAGGGCGCCTACGAGCAGTACTTC. This codes for CASSRFQGAYEQYF.

The rearrangement joins TRBV7-9 to TRBJ1-2, with D possibly TRBD1 on 6 matching bases. CDR1 and CDR2 from the germline V gene are SEHNR and FQNEAQ (reference sequence). Trimming left V 5 bases short and J 9 bases short, with 10 bases between. This CDR3 spans 11 amino acids. The CDR3 region has the DNA TGTGCCAGCAGCGTGGGACAAAGCTACACCTTC. It specifies CASSVGQSYTF.

The chain carries TRBV16 and TRBJ1-2, with D perhaps TRBD1 (5 bases). This CDR3 has 14 residues. Trimming left V 1 base short and J 2 bases short, with 8 bases between. Germline CDR1 and CDR2: KGHSY and FQNENV. Here the CDR3 DNA reads TGTGCCAGCAGCCAATGGCAGGGCAACTATGGCTACACCTTC. It specifies CASSQWQGNYGYTF.

This clone was recorded a few times. The chain is built from TRBV5-4 and TRBJ2-2; D perhaps matches TRBD2 (6 bases). There are 14 residues in the CDR3. Germline V gives CDR1 SGHNT, CDR2 YYREEE (reference sequence). Trimming took 4 bases from V and 5 from J, leaving 12 bases between them. The CDR3 DNA reads TGTGCCAGCAGCCCCAGACTAGATACCGGGGAGCTGTTTTTT. It encodes CASSPRLDTGELFF.

V and J are TRBV5-1 and TRBJ2-5; D may be TRBD2 (6 bases). The CDR3 runs to 12 residues. Trimming removed 4 bases from V and 9 bases from J, with 13 bases in between. Germline values: CDR1 SGHRS, CDR2 YFSETQ. CDR3 in DNA: TGCGCCAGCAGCCCGGATTCGGGGGCCCAGTACTTC. Its protein product is CASSPDSGAQYF.